This T cell receptor beta chain was identified in a study of blood T cell repertoires in COVID-19. Overall study: COVID-19 samples, acute and convalescent, were from the United States, Italy and Spain.

Original analysis: Counts of nucleated cells, estimated from reference gene primer amplification, were obtained. Clones were sequenced by immunoSEQ multiplex PCR, and TCRdb holds only the in-frame ones, with some missing. V, J and clone size derive from that table, while D and trimming were established from the DNA sequence. This table has about 300,000 clones, 80% to 95% appearing once. Germline V lookup: CDR1 SNHLY, CDR2 FYNNEI. V was shortened by 5 bases and J by 2 bases, with 9 bases between the two germline ends. The CDR3 loop spans 14 amino acids. This clonotype originated in a woman younger than 45 with COVID-19, enrolled during active disease. The chain links TRBV2 to TRBJ2-2; tentative D call: TRBD2 (5 bases). Material: peripheral blood. The DNA of the CDR3 is TGTGCCAGCAGTTTAGGGAGAAACACCGGGGAGCTGTTTTTT. Protein product: CASSLGRNTGELFF.